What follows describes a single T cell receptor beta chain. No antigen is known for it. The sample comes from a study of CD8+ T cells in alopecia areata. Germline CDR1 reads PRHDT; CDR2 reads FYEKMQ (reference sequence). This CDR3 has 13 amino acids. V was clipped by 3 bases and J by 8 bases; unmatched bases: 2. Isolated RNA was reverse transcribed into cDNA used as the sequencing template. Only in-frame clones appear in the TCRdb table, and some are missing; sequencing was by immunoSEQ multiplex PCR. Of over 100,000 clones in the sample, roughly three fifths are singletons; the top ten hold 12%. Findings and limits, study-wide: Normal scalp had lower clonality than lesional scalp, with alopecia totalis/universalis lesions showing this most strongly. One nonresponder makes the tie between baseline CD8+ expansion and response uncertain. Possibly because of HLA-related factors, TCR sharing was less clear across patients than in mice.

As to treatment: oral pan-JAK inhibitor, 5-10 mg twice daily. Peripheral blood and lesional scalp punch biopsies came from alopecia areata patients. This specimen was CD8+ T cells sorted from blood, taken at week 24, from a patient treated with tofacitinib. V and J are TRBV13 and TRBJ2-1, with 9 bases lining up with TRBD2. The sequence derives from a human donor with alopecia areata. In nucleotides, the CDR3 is TGTGCCAGCAGCTTTAGCGGGGGAGATGAGCAGTTCTTC. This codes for CASSFSGGDEQFF.